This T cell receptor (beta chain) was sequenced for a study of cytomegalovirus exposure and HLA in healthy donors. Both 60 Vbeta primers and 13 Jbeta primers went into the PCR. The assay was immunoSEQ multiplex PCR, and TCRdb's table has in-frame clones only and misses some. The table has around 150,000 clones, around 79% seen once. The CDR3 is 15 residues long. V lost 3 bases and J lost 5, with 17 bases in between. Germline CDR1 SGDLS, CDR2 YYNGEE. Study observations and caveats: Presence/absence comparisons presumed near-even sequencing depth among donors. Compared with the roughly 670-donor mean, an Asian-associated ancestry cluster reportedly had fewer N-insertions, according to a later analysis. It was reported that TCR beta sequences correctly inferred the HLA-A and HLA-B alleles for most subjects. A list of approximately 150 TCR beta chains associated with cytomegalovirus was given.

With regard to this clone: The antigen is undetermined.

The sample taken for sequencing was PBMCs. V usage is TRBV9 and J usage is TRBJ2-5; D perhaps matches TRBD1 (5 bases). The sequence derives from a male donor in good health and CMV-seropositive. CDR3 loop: CASSATGHPAETQYF. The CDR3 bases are TGTGCCAGCAGCGCCACAGGACACCCGGCGGAGACCCAGTACTTC. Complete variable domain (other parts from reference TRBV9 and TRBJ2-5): DSGVTQTPKHLITATGQRVTLRCSPRSGDLSVYWYQQSLDQGLQFLIQYYNGEERAKGNILERFSAQQFPDLHSELNLSSLELGDSALYFCASSATGHPAETQYFGPGTRLLVL.